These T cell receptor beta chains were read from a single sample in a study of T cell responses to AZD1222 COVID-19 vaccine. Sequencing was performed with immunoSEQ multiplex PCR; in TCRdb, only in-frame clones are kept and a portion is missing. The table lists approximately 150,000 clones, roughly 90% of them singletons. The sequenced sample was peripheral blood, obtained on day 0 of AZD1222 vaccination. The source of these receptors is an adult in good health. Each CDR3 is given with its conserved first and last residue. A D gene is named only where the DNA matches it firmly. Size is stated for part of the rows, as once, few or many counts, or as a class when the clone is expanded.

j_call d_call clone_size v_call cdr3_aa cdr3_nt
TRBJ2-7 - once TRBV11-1 CASSLEAGGGYEQYF TGTGCCAGCAGCTTAGAGGCCGGGGGTGGCTACGAGCAGTACTTC
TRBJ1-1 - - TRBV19 CASSMSGHTEAFF TGTGCCAGTAGTATGAGTGGTCACACTGAAGCTTTCTTT
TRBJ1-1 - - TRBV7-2 CASSWGNTEAFF TGTGCCAGCAGTTGGGGGAACACTGAAGCTTTCTTT
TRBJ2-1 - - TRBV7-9 CASSRFGSGYYNEQFF TGTGCCAGCAGCCGATTCGGTTCTGGCTACTACAATGAGCAGTTCTTC
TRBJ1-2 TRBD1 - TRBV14 CASSRTGATGYTF TGTGCCAGCAGCCGAACAGGGGCTACGGGCTACACCTTC
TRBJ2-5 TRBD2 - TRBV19 CASSRRLAGGETQYF TGTGCCAGTAGTAGAAGACTAGCGGGAGGCGAGACCCAGTACTTC
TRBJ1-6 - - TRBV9 CASSVAVTANSPLHF TGTGCCAGCAGCGTAGCTGTGACAGCCAATTCACCCCTCCACTTT
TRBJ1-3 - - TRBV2 CASSEAVVGWRNTIYF TGTGCCAGCAGTGAAGCAGTAGTAGGGTGGAGGAACACCATATATTTT
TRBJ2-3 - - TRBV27 CASSPASITDTQYF TGTGCCAGCAGTCCTGCCTCAATCACAGATACGCAGTATTTT
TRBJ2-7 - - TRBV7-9 CASSLSTSSYEQYF TGTGCCAGCAGCTTAAGTACGTCTTCCTACGAGCAGTACTTC
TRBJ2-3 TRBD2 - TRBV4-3 CASRMGTSGSSDTQYF TGCGCCAGCAGAATGGGGACTAGCGGGAGTTCAGATACGCAGTATTTT
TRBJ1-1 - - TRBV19 CASSRGMTAGDGGTEAFF TGTGCCAGTAGTCGGGGCATGACGGCAGGGGATGGAGGCACTGAAGCTTTCTTT
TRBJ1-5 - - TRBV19 CASSISGGSNQPQHF TGTGCCAGTAGTATATCAGGAGGAAGCAATCAGCCCCAGCATTTT
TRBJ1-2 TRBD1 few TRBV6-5 CASRAGQGADYGYTF TGTGCCAGCAGGGCGGGACAGGGGGCCGACTATGGCTACACCTTC
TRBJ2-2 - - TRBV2 CASTPGPAGELFF TGTGCCAGCACCCCCGGGCCGGCGGGGGAGCTGTTTTTT
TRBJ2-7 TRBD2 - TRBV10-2 CASRTSREVDEQYF TGCGCCAGCCGGACTAGCAGGGAGGTGGACGAGCAGTACTTC
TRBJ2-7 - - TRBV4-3 CASSQDLWRLGYEQYF TGCGCCAGCAGCCAAGATCTCTGGAGACTAGGCTACGAGCAGTACTTC
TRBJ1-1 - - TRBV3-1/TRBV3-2 CASSQGDRTNTEAFF TGTGCCAGCAGCCAAGGAGACAGAACTAACACTGAAGCTTTCTTT
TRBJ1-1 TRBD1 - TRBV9 CASSADRGDTEAFF TGTGCCAGCAGCGCTGACAGGGGGGACACTGAAGCTTTCTTT
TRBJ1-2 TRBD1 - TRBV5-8 CASSLRGQGSLTNYGYTF TGTGCCAGCAGCTTGCGCGGACAGGGGTCCCTAACTAACTATGGCTACACCTTC
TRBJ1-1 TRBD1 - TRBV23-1 CASSQSAEGQGLNRTEAFF TGCGCCAGCAGTCAATCGGCCGAGGGACAGGGGCTAAACCGGACTGAAGCTTTCTTT
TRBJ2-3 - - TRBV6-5 CASSYTFSATDTQYF TGTGCCAGCAGTTACACTTTTTCAGCTACAGATACGCAGTATTTT
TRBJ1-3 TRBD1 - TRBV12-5 CASGLPRGPGGNTIYF TGTGCTAGTGGTCTACCCAGGGGGCCCGGCGGAAACACCATATATTTT
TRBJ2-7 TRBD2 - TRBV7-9 CASSQLVAGGEQYF TGTGCCAGCAGCCAGTTGGTGGCGGGAGGCGAGCAGTACTTC
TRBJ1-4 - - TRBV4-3 CASSQRFQDEKLFF TGCGCCAGCAGCCAAAGGTTCCAGGATGAAAAACTGTTTTTT
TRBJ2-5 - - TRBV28 CASRGLRGETQYF TGTGCCAGCAGGGGTTTAAGGGGGGAGACCCAGTACTTC
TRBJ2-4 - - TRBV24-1 CATIQPLAKNIQYF TGTGCCACCATCCAACCGCTAGCCAAAAACATTCAGTACTTC
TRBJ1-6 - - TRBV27 CASSSYRSLGYNSPLHF TGTGCCAGCAGTTCCTACAGGTCCCTGGGATATAATTCACCCCTCCACTTT
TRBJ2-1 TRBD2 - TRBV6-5 CASSYGTSGPGEQFF TGTGCCAGCAGTTACGGGACTAGCGGCCCGGGTGAGCAGTTCTTC
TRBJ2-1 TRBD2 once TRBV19 CASNPLAGKAYNEQFF TGTGCCAGTAACCCACTAGCGGGGAAGGCCTACAATGAGCAGTTCTTC
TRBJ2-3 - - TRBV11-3 CASSLDPFGTQYF TGTGCCAGCAGCTTAGACCCTTTTGGTACGCAGTATTTT
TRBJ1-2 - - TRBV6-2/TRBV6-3 CASSNGGFYGYTF TGTGCCAGCAGCAACGGGGGCTTTTATGGCTACACCTTC
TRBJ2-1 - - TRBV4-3 CASSQDLQGPIHNEQFF TGCGCCAGCAGCCAAGATTTACAGGGACCTATCCACAATGAGCAGTTCTTC
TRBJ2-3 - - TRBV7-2 CASSVSRGSGTQYF TGTGCCAGCAGCGTAAGCCGGGGGAGTGGTACGCAGTATTTT
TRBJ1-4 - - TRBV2 CAGGTRFWEKLFF TGTGCCGGCGGGACACGTTTTTGGGAAAAACTGTTTTTT
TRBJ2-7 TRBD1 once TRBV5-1 CASSGRDRTYEQYF TGCGCCAGCAGCGGTAGGGACAGAACCTACGAGCAGTACTTC
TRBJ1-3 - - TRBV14 CASSPLKDPLSGNTIYF TGTGCCAGCAGCCCCCTCAAGGACCCCTTGTCCGGAAACACCATATATTTT
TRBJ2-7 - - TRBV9 CASSPQSISYEQYF TGTGCCAGCAGCCCCCAGTCAATCTCCTACGAGCAGTACTTC
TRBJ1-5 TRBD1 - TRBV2 CASSETGAINQPQHF TGTGCCAGCAGTGAGACAGGGGCGATCAATCAGCCCCAGCATTTT
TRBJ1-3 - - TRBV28 CASSFRGLAGNTIYF TGTGCCAGCAGTTTCAGAGGATTGGCTGGAAACACCATATATTTT
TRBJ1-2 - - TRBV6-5 CASSYIGGGHGYTF TGTGCCAGCAGTTACATTGGGGGAGGACATGGCTACACCTTC
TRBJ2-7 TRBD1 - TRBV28 CASSTYRGDEQYF TGTGCCAGCAGTACCTACAGGGGGGATGAGCAGTACTTC
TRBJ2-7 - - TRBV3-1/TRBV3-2 CASSQSGRRSYEQYF TGTGCCAGCAGCCAATCGGGGCGCCGCTCCTACGAGCAGTACTTC
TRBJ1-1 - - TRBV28 CASTWGLNTEAFF TGTGCCAGCACCTGGGGGTTGAACACTGAAGCTTTCTTT
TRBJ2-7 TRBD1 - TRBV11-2 CASSIGTGGAYEQYF TGTGCCAGCAGCATTGGGACAGGGGGCGCCTACGAGCAGTACTTC
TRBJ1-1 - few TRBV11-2 CASDYAANTEAFF TGTGCCAGTGATTACGCAGCGAACACTGAAGCTTTCTTT
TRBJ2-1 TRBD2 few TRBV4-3 CASSQVSGVNYNEQFF TGCGCCAGCAGCCAAGTAAGCGGGGTCAACTACAATGAGCAGTTCTTC
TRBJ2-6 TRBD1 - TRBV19 CASRPFGTGKTSGANVLTF TGTGCCAGTAGACCCTTTGGGACAGGGAAGACTTCTGGGGCCAACGTCCTGACTTTC
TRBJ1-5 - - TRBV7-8 CASSSVAATQPQHF TGTGCCAGCAGCTCGGTGGCAGCTACCCAGCCCCAGCATTTT
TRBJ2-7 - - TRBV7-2 CASSYTGGREQYF TGTGCCAGCAGCTACACCGGCGGTAGAGAGCAGTACTTC
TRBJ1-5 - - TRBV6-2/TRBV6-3 CASSYSTWDGQHF TGTGCCAGCAGTTACTCGACTTGGGACGGCCAGCATTTT
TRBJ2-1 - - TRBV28 CASSFGGRNEQFF TGTGCCAGCAGTTTTGGGGGTCGCAATGAGCAGTTCTTC
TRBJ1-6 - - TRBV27 CASSSTPDGIRSPLHF TGTGCCAGCAGTTCCACCCCGGACGGGATTCGTTCACCCCTCCACTTT